This entry lists 5 T cell receptor beta chains sequenced from one sample in a study of T cell repertoires in cytomegalovirus infection (dated by TCRdb to between 2017 and 2020). Reads for this sample came from an Illumina HiSeq 1500. Clones were called with MiXCR by TCRdb after fastp trimmed the public reads at Q25, and only in-frame beta chains were retained. One record per CDR3 amino acid sequence lists the most common genes and DNA. The sample yields some 150,000 distinct CDR3 sequences; about 6% were counted once. The biggest ten clones account for 18% of the sample. The sample was PBMCs. The receptors were gathered from a human donor in good health (CMV status not recorded). Some clones in this sample may be carry-over from other donors' samples.

This clonotype was recorded at least ten times. The rearrangement joins TRBV28 to TRBJ2-1; 8 bases fit TRBD2. With V trimmed by 6 bases and J by 0 bases, 7 bases remained unmatched. The germline V gene encodes CDR1 MDHEN and CDR2 SYDVKM. The CDR3 extends over 16 amino acids. Written as DNA, the CDR3 is TGTGCCAGCAGGGATCTAGCGGGTAGCTCCTACAATGAGCAGTTCTTC. Encoded protein: CASRDLAGSSYNEQFF.

This clonotype was recorded at least ten times. J is TRBJ1-1 and V is TRBV7-2; no clear D. With 2 bases removed from V and 7 bases from J, the gap between germline ends came to 14 bases. The germline V gene encodes CDR1 SGHTA and CDR2 FQGNSA. The CDR3 sequence is 14 residues long. The CDR3 DNA sequence: TGTGCCAGCAGCTTACAAGGGTCGATAGGTGAAGCTTTCTTT. Translation gives CASSLQGSIGEAFF. The whole variable domain, remainder taken from reference TRBV7-2 and TRBJ1-1, is GAGVSQSPSNKVTEKGKDVELRCDPISGHTALYWYRQSLGQGLEFLIYFQGNSAPDKSGLPSDRFSAERTGGSVSTLTIQRTQQEDSAVYLCASSLQGSIGEAFFGQGTRLTVV.

This clonotype was seen at least ten times. V gene TRBV7-2 combines with J gene TRBJ1-6; 9 bases match TRBD1. Germline CDR1 is SGHTA and CDR2 is FQGNSA. This CDR3 is built from 16 residues. With 6 bases clipped from V and 6 bases from J, the junction kept 9 bases outside the gene matches. CDR3 DNA sequence: TGTGCCAGCAGTTCCAAGTTGACAGGGGGTAATTCACCCCTCCACTTT. Protein product: CASSSKLTGGNSPLHF.

This clonotype was detected many times. The rearrangement joins TRBV7-2 to TRBJ1-2; tentatively, D is TRBD1 (5 bases). There are 17 residues in the CDR3. In germline, CDR1 is SGHTA, CDR2 FQGNSA. The V gene lost 3 bases and the J gene lost 7 bases, with 24 bases spanning the gap. This CDR3 reads CASSLPLGAGTDRGYTF. CDR3 in DNA: TGTGCCAGCAGCTTGCCCCTAGGGGCAGGGACGGATCGTGGCTACACCTTC. Full variable domain (rest looked up from reference TRBV7-2 and TRBJ1-2): GAGVSQSPSNKVTEKGKDVELRCDPISGHTALYWYRQSLGQGLEFLIYFQGNSAPDKSGLPSDRFSAERTGGSVSTLTIQRTQQEDSAVYLCASSLPLGAGTDRGYTFGSGTRLTVV.

The sample holds many counts of this clonotype. This chain links TRBV24-1 with TRBJ2-1; tentatively, D is TRBD1 (5 bases). From germline, CDR1 is KGHDR and CDR2 SFDVKD. The CDR3 has 12 amino acids. Trimming pared 2 bases from V and 10 bases from J, leaving 8 bases between. The CDR3 is CATSDSGPEQFF. The CDR3 coding sequence is TGTGCCACCAGTGATTCAGGGCCGGAGCAGTTCTTC.